The rows below give T cell receptor beta chains drawn from one sample of a study of T-cell memory formation after mild COVID-19. MiXCR, applied by TCRdb to the 5' RACE reads, yields one record per CDR3 protein. This table has 70,000 to 100,000 distinct CDR3 sequences, around 16% appearing once. The sequenced material came from PBMCs or a T cell subset sorted from them (not recorded which). These receptors were collected from a man younger than 35 who had mild COVID-19 (a few samples of this study predate the infection). Cell type and time point are not known. Each CDR3 is given without its conserved first and last residue. D genes are given only for firm matches.

V gene	D gene	J gene	CDR3 protein
TRBV14	.	TRBJ2-5	ASSQPRMAAVETQY
TRBV12-3/TRBV12-4	.	TRBJ1-5	ASSLSPRDQPQH
TRBV6-2/TRBV6-3	.	TRBJ2-3	ASSSNEADTQY
TRBV4-2	TRBD1	TRBJ1-6	ASSQARSDRGATYNSPLH
TRBV27	TRBD1	TRBJ2-3	ASRTDRGVDTQY
TRBV7-2	TRBD2	TRBJ2-5	ASSFNGGAGETQY
TRBV6-2/TRBV6-3	.	TRBJ2-1	ASSDLARGSHNEQF
TRBV27	.	TRBJ2-7	ASSAKGDGYEQY
TRBV5-1	.	TRBJ2-7	ASSSRDGHYEQY
TRBV12-3/TRBV12-4	.	TRBJ2-2	ASRDSPDRRTGELF
TRBV29-1	.	TRBJ2-3	SAIVRGTDTQY
TRBV7-9	.	TRBJ1-3	ASSAEPLCGACGNTIY
TRBV12-3/TRBV12-4	.	TRBJ1-2	ASSGNYGYT
TRBV3-1	TRBD1	TRBJ2-3	ASSQEYRGGLSEPGDTQY
TRBV29-1	TRBD2	TRBJ2-7	SVSGTSYEQY
TRBV6-5	.	TRBJ2-5	ASRLPSGETQY
TRBV5-6	.	TRBJ2-3	ASSPGPASTDTQY
TRBV20-1	TRBD1	TRBJ1-5	SARNLTGFNQPQH
TRBV4-2	TRBD1	TRBJ1-1	ASSQYGQGAPSTEAF
TRBV19	.	TRBJ2-2	ASSGRQGNTGELF
TRBV6-4	.	TRBJ1-2	ASSDGGNYGYT
TRBV7-9	.	TRBJ1-2	ASSTNSGTLNGYT
TRBV5-1	TRBD1	TRBJ2-4	ASSQRTGDAIAKNIQY
TRBV4-1	TRBD1	TRBJ2-7	ASSPGTGHYEQY
TRBV7-9	TRBD1	TRBJ2-5	ASSLAGTGGVETQY
TRBV5-1	.	TRBJ2-5	ASSLLREGAWRFQETQY
TRBV29-1	.	TRBJ1-2	SVEPTTEGGYT
TRBV25-1	.	TRBJ1-1	ASSDIGIAEAF
TRBV7-8	.	TRBJ1-5	ASSLSGQNQPQH
TRBV12-5	.	TRBJ1-3	ASGLVLPSSGNTIY
TRBV5-4	TRBD2	TRBJ2-3	ASSSLASGVTDTQY
TRBV19	.	TRBJ2-5	ASSIEGPTGDETQY
TRBV5-4	.	TRBJ1-3	ASRDSGNTIY
TRBV4-3	.	TRBJ2-7	ASSQVGRRDTSYEQY
TRBV7-2	TRBD2	TRBJ2-5	ASSLPGLAGGPQY
TRBV5-1	.	TRBJ1-5	ASSPLWGGNQPQH
TRBV29-1	TRBD1	TRBJ2-7	SVSGTGHYEQY
TRBV7-3	TRBD1	TRBJ2-1	ASSTGGWDEQF
TRBV5-1	.	TRBJ2-1	ASSFRGQYNEQF
TRBV9	TRBD2	TRBJ2-1	ASSDPSGPSSYNEQF
TRBV20-1	.	TRBJ2-5	SARGTAKQETQY
TRBV14	TRBD1	TRBJ2-3	ASSRIFRGNYLDSTDTQY